Listed below are T cell receptor beta chains from one sample, sequenced in a study of cytomegalovirus exposure and HLA in healthy donors. The method was immunoSEQ multiplex PCR; TCRdb's version includes in-frame clones alone and lacks a portion of them. In the table there are 150,000 to 200,000 clones, roughly four fifths of which are singletons. Sequenced: PBMCs. These receptors were obtained from a young woman in good health and CMV-seronegative. CDR3s include the opening cysteine and the closing phenylalanine or tryptophan. Fields, in order: CDR3 protein, J gene, D gene, V gene. D genes are given only for firm matches.

CASRGTGRVTGELFF | TRBJ2-2 | TRBD1 | TRBV7-9
CASREWNTEAFF | TRBJ1-1 | . | TRBV28
CASRDNSGRGNNEQFF | TRBJ2-1 | TRBD2 | TRBV27
CASSGTGVLSVQPQHF | TRBJ1-5 | TRBD1 | TRBV6-1
CASRPTSGLINEQFF | TRBJ2-1 | TRBD2 | TRBV28
CAWSGAGTTGELFF | TRBJ2-2 | . | TRBV30
CAWSVGGQETQYF | TRBJ2-5 | . | TRBV30
CASTTGQMNTGELFF | TRBJ2-2 | TRBD1 | TRBV19
CASSMTGGGSPLHF | TRBJ1-6 | TRBD1 | TRBV19
CASSLGREFDEQYF | TRBJ2-7 | . | TRBV28
CSANDRGNEQFF | TRBJ2-1 | TRBD1 | TRBV29-1
CASSLARQLQETQYF | TRBJ2-5 | . | TRBV7-8
CASSYAGGQDHEQYF | . | TRBD2 | TRBV6-5
CASSPLSGQGVETQYF | TRBJ2-5 | TRBD1 | TRBV7-7
CASSLWIGGDTEAFF | TRBJ1-1 | . | TRBV11-2
CASSVSRENEQFF | TRBJ2-1 | . | TRBV10-1
CASSLLSSGGYNEQFF | TRBJ2-1 | TRBD2 | TRBV27
CASRGTGGSETQYF | TRBJ2-5 | TRBD1 | TRBV5-6
CASSFSDRLYEQYF | TRBJ2-7 | . | TRBV7-2
CSAPTGGLYGYTF | TRBJ1-2 | TRBD1 | TRBV29-1
CASSLQQALEQFF | TRBJ2-1 | . | TRBV27
CASSPPTGGLGFGSGYTF | TRBJ1-2 | . | TRBV5-4
CAIIPGQGNTGELFF | TRBJ2-2 | TRBD1 | TRBV10-2
CASSLGQGAEAFF | TRBJ1-1 | TRBD1 | TRBV27
CASSETTGFIHEQYF | TRBJ2-7 | TRBD1 | TRBV6-1
CASSGLAGEVNEQFF | TRBJ2-1 | TRBD2 | TRBV9
CASRDQLASQYF | TRBJ2-4 | . | TRBV2
CASSEGTAKGYTF | TRBJ1-2 | TRBD1 | TRBV2
CASSDYRDYGYTF | TRBJ1-2 | . | TRBV9